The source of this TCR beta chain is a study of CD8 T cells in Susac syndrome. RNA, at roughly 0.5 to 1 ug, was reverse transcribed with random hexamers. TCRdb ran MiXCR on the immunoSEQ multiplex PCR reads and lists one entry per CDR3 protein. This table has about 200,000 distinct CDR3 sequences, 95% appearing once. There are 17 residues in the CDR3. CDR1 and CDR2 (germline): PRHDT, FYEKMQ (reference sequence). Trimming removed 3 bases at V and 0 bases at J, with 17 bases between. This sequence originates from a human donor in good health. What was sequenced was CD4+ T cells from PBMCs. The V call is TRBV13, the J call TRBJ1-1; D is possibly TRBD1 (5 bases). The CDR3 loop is CASSFRIAVGVNTEAFF. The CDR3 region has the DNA TGTGCCAGCAGCTTCCGTATTGCGGTGGGGGTGAACACTGAAGCTTTCTTT.